Below, 29 T cell receptor beta chains from the same sample are listed, as sequenced in a study of naive and memory T cell subsets. A UMI-containing oligonucleotide was joined by 3' ligation to the TCR cDNA template. Ligated cDNA underwent four rounds of PCR with nested alpha and beta constant region primers and SP2. TCRdb passed the 5' RACE reads through MiXCR, listing each CDR3 protein once. This sample has 50,000 to 65,000 distinct CDR3 sequences, with around 7.3% found just once. These receptors were collected from a female donor in good health.

The genes are TRBV10-3 and TRBJ1-1, with a possible D match to TRBD1 (5 bases). V lost 10 bases to trimming and J lost 7 bases, with 25 bases between them. The V gene's germline CDR1 is ENHRY and CDR2 SYGVKD. The CDR3 covers 15 residues. CDR3 nucleotides: TGTGCCACAAATGGAGGGAACTTCGAACAGGTTGAAGCTTTCTTT. It is translated as CATNGGNFEQVEAFF.

In its sample, this clonotype was seen many times. The rearrangement joins TRBV4-3 to TRBJ2-7; 8 nucleotides match TRBD2. The germline CDR1 and CDR2 sequences are LGHNA and YSLEER. Trimming removed 1 base from V and 3 bases from J; junction bases left unmatched: 2. This CDR3 has 14 residues. The CDR3 DNA reads TGCGCCAGCAGCCAAGCAAGCGGGGGCTACGAGCAGTACTTC. Amino acid sequence: CASSQASGGYEQYF.

This clonotype was picked up many times. V usage is TRBV2 and J usage is TRBJ1-1, with 7 bases aligning to TRBD1. CDR1 and CDR2 (germline): SNHLY, FYNNEI. This CDR3 region has 16 residues. The trim removed 6 bases at V and 1 base at J, leaving 11 bases unmatched. In DNA form, the CDR3 reads TGTGCCAGCAGCCGAAGGGGGACAGAAAAGAACACTGAAGCTTTCTTT. Translation gives CASSRRGTEKNTEAFF.

Many counts were recorded for this clonotype. The CDR3 here is CSALDRGQPQHF. The CDR3 DNA sequence: TGCAGTGCCCTCGATAGAGGTCAGCCCCAGCATTTT. The J gene is TRBJ1-5, the V gene TRBV20-1; D gene uncertain. The V end was cut by 6 bases, the J end by 6 bases, with 12 bases between. The CDR3 sequence is 12 residues long. Germline CDR1 DFQATT, CDR2 SNEGSKA (reference sequence).

This clonotype showed up many times. The chain is built from TRBV11-2 and TRBJ2-4; 10 bases map to TRBD2. This CDR3 is 16 amino acids long. In germline, CDR1 is SGHAT, CDR2 FQNNGV. After removal of 5 bases from V and 0 bases from J, the junction contained 4 bases not matched to a gene. CDR3 sequence: CASSVTSGVAKNIQYF. Written as DNA, the CDR3 is TGTGCCAGCAGCGTAACTAGCGGGGTAGCCAAAAACATTCAGTACTTC.

This clonotype was picked up a small number of times. The chain links TRBV5-1 to TRBJ2-1, with TRBD1 as a possible D gene (5 bases). The CDR3 spans 17 residues. The germline CDR1 and CDR2 sequences are SGHRS and YFSETQ. Trimming stripped 2 bases from V and 0 bases from J, with 15 bases between. The CDR3 nucleotides are TGCGCCAGCAGCTTCTTCCCTGACAGCTCCTCCTACAATGAGCAGTTCTTC. Its protein is CASSFFPDSSSYNEQFF. Full variable domain (outside the CDR3, taken from reference TRBV5-1 and TRBJ2-1): KAGVTQTPRYLIKTRGQQVTLSCSPISGHRSVSWYQQTPGQGLQFLFEYFSETQRNKGNFPGRFSGRQFSNSRSEMNVSTLELGDSALYLCASSFFPDSSSYNEQFFGPGTRLTVL.

This clonotype showed up just a few times. The chain links TRBV7-9 to TRBJ1-5, with a possible D match to TRBD1 (5 bases). The CDR3 has 15 residues. The germline gives CDR1 SEHNR, CDR2 FQNEAQ (reference sequence). V was cut by 6 bases and J by 0 bases, with 12 bases left in between. The CDR3 DNA follows: TGTGCCAGCAGTTCTGGACACGGTAGCAATCAGCCCCAGCATTTT. It translates to CASSSGHGSNQPQHF.

The chain uses TRBV20-1 and TRBJ1-5; 7 bases match TRBD1. Germline CDR1 is DFQATT and CDR2 is SNEGSKA (reference sequence). This CDR3 region has 13 residues. V lost 1 base to trimming and J lost 6 bases; unmatched junction nucleotides: 3. The CDR3 spells CSARVGQSQPQHF. CDR3 nucleotides: TGCAGTGCTAGAGTGGGACAGTCTCAGCCCCAGCATTTT.

This clonotype has ten or more counts. The chain links TRBV6-6 to TRBJ1-2; the match to TRBD1 covers 7 bases. Germline CDR1 MNHNY, CDR2 SVGAGI (reference sequence). V lost 5 bases and J lost 4; bases outside the gene matches: 1. The CDR3 totals 12 residues. In DNA, the CDR3 is TGTGCCAGCAGTAGGGACAGCTATGGCTACACCTTC. Its protein is CASSRDSYGYTF.

Ten or more counts support this clonotype. The CDR3, as DNA: TGTGCCAGCAGCCAAAAATCCTTGAACCGGGACAGGGGGCCCACGAGCAATCAGCCCCAGCATTTT. As protein: CASSQKSLNRDRGPTSNQPQHF. The J gene is TRBJ1-5, the V gene TRBV4-2, with 12 bases identical to TRBD1. Germline-derived CDR1 and CDR2 are LGHNA and YNFKEQ. The CDR3 has 22 amino acids. After removal of 2 bases from V and 1 base from J, the junction contained 18 bases not matched to a gene.

As for this clonotype: A much larger clone is a single base away; this may be a read error. The chain recombines TRBV3-1 with TRBJ1-2; maybe TRBD1 (6 bases). The ends were cut back, 6 bases at V and 8 bases at J, with 16 bases in the middle. Germline V lookup: CDR1 LGHDT, CDR2 YNNKEL (reference sequence). CDR3 length: 13 amino acids. DNA of the CDR3: TGTGCCAGCAGATTCGACAGGTGCAGCGGCTACACCTTC. The encoded protein is CASRFDRCSGYTF.

This clonotype has only a few counts. The V gene is TRBV5-1, the J gene TRBJ1-2; tentative D call: TRBD1 (6 bases). Trimming removed 1 base at V and 5 bases at J, with 12 bases between. The CDR3 spans 14 residues. CDR1 is SGHRS, CDR2 YFSETQ, per germline. Here the CDR3 DNA reads TGCGCCAGCAGCTTGACCGGGGGCTTGTATGGCTACACCTTC. Translation: CASSLTGGLYGYTF.

This clonotype was observed many times. A junction boundary mismatches the germline segment, possibly from a read error. The DNA for the CDR3 is TGCAGTGCCAGAGGTGATAACCAGCCCCAGCATTTT. Protein: CSARGDNQPQHF. V is TRBV20-1 and J is TRBJ1-5; D not resolved. CDR1 DFQATT and CDR2 SNEGSKA come from the germline V gene (reference sequence). This CDR3 has 12 residues.

This chain joins TRBV14 and TRBJ1-5; D perhaps matches TRBD1 (6 bases). This CDR3 region has 16 residues. V lost 5 bases and J 0 bases, leaving 14 bases between the germline ends. Per the germline V gene, CDR1 is SGHDN and CDR2 is FVKESK. The CDR3 protein is CASSYGGPYSNQPQHF. CDR3 nucleotides: TGTGCCAGCAGCTACGGGGGCCCCTATAGCAATCAGCCCCAGCATTTT.

This clonotype was observed many times. V gene TRBV6-2 or TRBV6-3 combines with J gene TRBJ1-1; D unresolved. The CDR3 runs 13 residues. V was pared by 2 bases and J by 1 base, with 5 bases between. Germline V gives CDR1 MNHEY, CDR2 SVGEGT. This CDR3 is CASSYEWNTEAFF. The CDR3 DNA is TGTGCCAGCAGTTACGAGTGGAACACTGAAGCTTTCTTT.

There are many counts of this clonotype. V is TRBV2 and J is TRBJ2-3, with D uncertain. The germline V and J ends were trimmed by 8 bases and 2 bases, with 8 bases remaining between them. Germline CDR1 SNHLY, CDR2 FYNNEI. This CDR3 is 12 amino acids long. The CDR3 nucleotides are TGTGCCAGCTCAATCAACACAGATACGCAGTATTTT. It is translated as CASSINTDTQYF.

This clonotype came up a few times. The chain recombines TRBV27 with TRBJ2-1; 7 bases fit TRBD2. This CDR3 region has 16 residues. The ends lost 6 bases at V and 6 bases at J; junction bases unmatched: 14. Germline CDR1 MNHEY, CDR2 SMNVEV (reference sequence). The CDR3 spells CASRSTRGGDLNEQFF. CDR3 coding DNA: TGTGCCAGCAGAAGTACCCGTGGGGGGGACCTCAATGAGCAGTTCTTC.

The chain has TRBV6-6 and TRBJ2-7; TRBD2 aligns across 13 bases. The CDR3 has 17 residues. Germline CDR1 MNHNY, CDR2 SVGAGI (reference sequence). Unmatched junction bases numbered 2, after V lost 0 bases and J lost 0 bases. CDR3 sequence (DNA): TGTGCCAGCAGTTACTCAGGGACTAGCGGGGACTCCTACGAGCAGTACTTC. This sequence encodes CASSYSGTSGDSYEQYF.

V is TRBV5-1 and J is TRBJ2-7; D gene unclear. Germline loops: CDR1 SGHRS, CDR2 YFSETQ. The ends were cut back, 0 bases at V and 6 bases at J, with 7 bases in the middle. CDR3 size: 12 residues. CDR3 in DNA: TGCGCCAGCAGCTTGGAGGGCGGCGAGCAGTACTTC. Protein product: CASSLEGGEQYF.

This clonotype was picked up a small number of times. The chain has TRBV29-1 and TRBJ1-2; possibly TRBD1 for D (5 bases). The CDR3 is made up of 11 amino acids. V was pared by 3 bases and J by 8 bases, with 10 bases between. Germline-derived CDR1 and CDR2 are SQVTM and ANQGSEA. This CDR3 reads CSVDGSGGYTF. CDR3 DNA sequence: TGCAGCGTTGATGGTTCAGGGGGCTACACCTTC. Supplemented by reference TRBV29-1 and TRBJ1-2, the full variable domain reads SAVISQKPSRDICQRGTSLTIQCQVDSQVTMMFWYRQQPGQSLTLIATANQGSEATYESGFVIDKFPISRPNLTFSTLTVSNMSPEDSSIYLCSVDGSGGYTFGSGTRLTVV.

Ten or more counts support this clonotype. CDR3 sequence: CASSFDRANQPQHF. CDR3 DNA sequence: TGTGCCAGCAGCTTTGACAGGGCCAATCAGCCCCAGCATTTT. The J gene is TRBJ1-5, the V gene TRBV7-2; 7 bases align to TRBD1. V was pared by 3 bases and J by 3 bases, with 2 bases of the junction left unmatched. The CDR3 length is 14 residues. Germline V gives CDR1 SGHTA, CDR2 FQGNSA.

This clonotype came up a few times. V and J are TRBV10-3 and TRBJ2-1; TRBD2 agrees at 7 bases. After removal of 4 bases from V and 7 bases from J, the junction contained 7 bases not matched to a gene. This CDR3 has 14 amino acids. Germline CDR1 and CDR2: ENHRY and SYGVKD. CDR3 sequence: CAISAFTSVNEQFF. The DNA of the CDR3 is TGTGCCATCAGTGCCTTTACTAGCGTTAATGAGCAGTTCTTC.

This clonotype was seen more than once but under ten times. This chain joins TRBV6-2 or TRBV6-3 and TRBJ1-5; D is perhaps TRBD1 (6 bases). The CDR3 has 17 amino acids. Per the germline V gene, CDR1 is MNHEY and CDR2 is SVGEGT. V was shortened by 7 bases and J by 3 bases, with 22 bases between the two germline ends. The CDR3 DNA sequence: TGTGCCAGCACCTACGGCCGATTCCAGGGGCCCAATCAGCCCCAGCATTTT. Its translation is CASTYGRFQGPNQPQHF.

The V call is TRBV10-3, the J call TRBJ1-5, with TRBD1 as a possible D gene (5 bases). This CDR3 is 12 amino acids long. Germline V gives CDR1 ENHRY, CDR2 SYGVKD. V was clipped by 10 bases and J by 2 bases, with 9 bases between them. In DNA, the CDR3 is TGTGCCACGGGGGGGGGCAATCAGCCCCAGCATTTT. Its translation is CATGGGNQPQHF.

This clonotype has at least ten counts. The rearrangement links TRBV12-3 or TRBV12-4 to TRBJ2-3; the D gene could be TRBD1 or TRBD2 (5 bases each). The V gene lost 4 bases and the J gene lost 6 bases, with 14 bases spanning the gap. The CDR3 extends over 14 amino acids. DNA of the CDR3: TGTGCCAGCAGTTCCCTGGGACCAAGGGATACGCAGTATTTT. The encoded protein is CASSSLGPRDTQYF.

A few counts support this clonotype. The genes are TRBV2 and TRBJ2-7; D uncertain. Germline V gene data show CDR1 as SNHLY and CDR2 as FYNNEI. This CDR3 is 13 amino acids long. V lost 7 bases and J 5 bases, leaving 15 bases between the germline ends. The chain's CDR3 is CASKPSVPDEQYF. The CDR3 DNA follows: TGTGCCAGCAAACCCTCAGTTCCAGACGAGCAGTACTTC.

The gene calls are TRBV7-6 and TRBJ1-5, with a possible D match to TRBD1 (5 bases). Germline V gene data show CDR1 as SGHVS and CDR2 as FNYEAQ. Trimming stripped 1 base from V and 6 bases from J, with 10 bases between. This CDR3 comprises 14 residues. In nucleotides, the CDR3 is TGTGCCAGCAGCTTAGGGGTAGGGGTTCAGCCCCAGCATTTT. Residues: CASSLGVGVQPQHF.

The rearrangement links TRBV4-3 to TRBJ2-2, with TRBD2 matching 14 bases. V lost 1 base and J lost 5; bases outside the gene matches: 6. Germline V gene data show CDR1 as LGHNA and CDR2 as YSLEER. The CDR3 totals 18 residues. Here the CDR3 DNA reads TGCGCCAGCAGCCAAGCCTTGGGACTAGCGGGGGCTACCGGGGAGCTGTTTTTT. Amino acids: CASSQALGLAGATGELFF.

This clonotype has a count of ten or more. The chain is built from TRBV28 and TRBJ2-7, with TRBD1 identical over 7 bases. There are 14 residues in the CDR3. Germline V gene sequence: CDR1 MDHEN, CDR2 SYDVKM. Trimming removed 8 bases from V and 1 base from J; junction bases left unmatched: 8. The CDR3, as DNA: TGTGCCAGCCTAGGGGCAGGGGGATCCTACGAGCAGTACTTC. Translated, it gives CASLGAGGSYEQYF.